A selection of T cell receptor beta chains follows, all from one sample in a study of CD8 T cells in Susac syndrome. Using its own MiXCR run on the immunoSEQ multiplex PCR reads, TCRdb lists one record per CDR3 protein. The sample lists 180,000 or so distinct CDR3 sequences, roughly 94% occurring once. The sample was CD4+ T cells from PBMCs. The receptors were gathered from a human donor in good health. Both conserved end residues are part of each CDR3. The D gene is left open where the match is weak. Only some rows state a clone size, as once, few, many or a class for expanded clones.

TGTGCCAGCAGCTTAATGGGACTGCGGAATGAGCAGTTCTTC CASSLMGLRNEQFF TRBV7-9 - TRBJ2-1 -
TGTGCCAGCAGTACGCAGGGTGTGGATACGCAGTATTTT CASSTQGVDTQYF TRBV6-2/TRBV6-3 - TRBJ2-3 once
TGCAGCGTCCGATTAACGGAGACCCAGTACTTC CSVRLTETQYF TRBV29-1 - TRBJ2-5 -
TGCACCCAAGGAAGCGGGATAGGGCGCAATGAGCAGTTCTTC CTQGSGIGRNEQFF TRBV20-1 TRBD2 TRBJ2-1 -
TGTGCCAGCAGGCCGCAGGGGGCGCGATACGAGCAGTACTTC CASRPQGARYEQYF TRBV28 TRBD1 TRBJ2-7 -
TGTGCCAGCTCACCAGTGATGAACACTGAAGCTTTCTTT CASSPVMNTEAFF TRBV18 - TRBJ1-1 -
TGTGCCAGCCGTTCAGGGGAGACCCAGTACTTC CASRSGETQYF TRBV7-8 - TRBJ2-5 few
TGTGCCAGCAGTGCCGACAGGGCCTGGGAGACCCAGTACTTC CASSADRAWETQYF TRBV25-1 TRBD1 TRBJ2-5 -
TGTGCCAGCAGCCCGGGACAGTCAAACACTGAAGCTTTCTTT CASSPGQSNTEAFF TRBV7-9 TRBD1 TRBJ1-1 -
TGTGCCAGCAGTGATCCCCGACGGACCTACGAGCAGTACTTC CASSDPRRTYEQYF TRBV25-1 - TRBJ2-7 -
TGTGCCTGGAGCCCAAAGAATCAGCCCCAGCATTTT CAWSPKNQPQHF TRBV30 - TRBJ1-5 -
TGTGCCAGCAGCTCTACAGGACGGACTGAAGCTTTCTTT CASSSTGRTEAFF TRBV9 - TRBJ1-1 few
TGCAGTGCTAAGCTAGCGGGGAGGGAAGAGACCCAGTACTTC CSAKLAGREETQYF TRBV20-1 TRBD2 TRBJ2-5 -
TGTGCCAGCAGCTCCCAGGTGGGGAGGCCCGGGGAGCTGTTTTTT CASSSQVGRPGELFF TRBV7-2 - TRBJ2-2 -
TGTGCCAAAGGACAGGGGGTCGCTGGCTACACCTTC CAKGQGVAGYTF TRBV30 TRBD1 TRBJ1-2 -
TGTGCCAGCAGTTCCCCCGGTAACTGGCAGTACTTC CASSSPGNWQYF TRBV6-5 - TRBJ2-7 few
TGTGCCTGGAGTGGGGGACCAAATCAGCCCCAGCATTTT CAWSGGPNQPQHF TRBV30 - TRBJ1-5 -
TGCAGCGTCGGAAAGGCCGGTGGGGAGACCCAGTACTTC CSVGKAGGETQYF TRBV29-1 - TRBJ2-5 -
TGCAGTGCTCGGGGGGGGATTAACCAAGAGACCCAGTACTTC CSARGGINQETQYF TRBV20-1 TRBD2 TRBJ2-5 -
TGTGCCAGCAGCCGTACTAGCGGGAGACTAACCGGGGAGCTGTTTTTT CASSRTSGRLTGELFF TRBV7-8 TRBD2 TRBJ2-2 once
TGTGCCAGCAGTCCCCTGGGTTTGGGCAAAAACATTCAGTACTTC CASSPLGLGKNIQYF TRBV27 - TRBJ2-4 -
TGCGCCAGCAGCTCGACCCGGACTAGCCCCCAAGAGACCCAGTACTTC CASSSTRTSPQETQYF TRBV5-1 TRBD2 TRBJ2-5 -
TGCAGTATTCGAAGGGTTGTCGACGAGCAGTTCTTC CSIRRVVDEQFF TRBV29-1 - TRBJ2-1 -
TGTGCCACCGGGGTCTCCGGGGGACCAGGGGAGCTGTTTTTT CATGVSGGPGELFF TRBV24-1 - TRBJ2-2 -
TGTGCCAGCAGCGATAGAGCTTGGGAGCAGTTCTTC CASSDRAWEQFF TRBV9 - TRBJ2-1 -
TGTGCCAGCAGCTTAGCCAGGAGTACCGGGGAGCTGTTTTTT CASSLARSTGELFF TRBV7-9 - TRBJ2-2 -
TGTGCCAGCAGCTTCAGCGGGGCTACAGATACGCAGTATTTT CASSFSGATDTQYF TRBV7-3 TRBD2 TRBJ2-3 -
TGTGCCAGCATTTCTATATCCTCACTAAATCAGCCCCAGCATTTT CASISISSLNQPQHF TRBV28 - TRBJ1-5 -
TGCGCCAGCAGCCAAATAGCTGGGGACAAGGCGGCCTATGGCTACACCTTC CASSQIAGDKAAYGYTF TRBV4-1 - TRBJ1-2 -
TGTGCCAGCAGTCCCCTCCCCAGTTGGGGCAGCAATGGCTACACCTTC CASSPLPSWGSNGYTF TRBV27 - TRBJ1-2 once
TGTGCCAGCTCACCGACTAGCGGACGCTTGGATGAGCAGTTCTTC CASSPTSGRLDEQFF TRBV18 TRBD2 TRBJ2-1 -
TGTGCCAGCGGATTAGCGGGAGGGACGTTCTTC CASGLAGGTFF TRBV7-9 TRBD2 TRBJ2-1 -